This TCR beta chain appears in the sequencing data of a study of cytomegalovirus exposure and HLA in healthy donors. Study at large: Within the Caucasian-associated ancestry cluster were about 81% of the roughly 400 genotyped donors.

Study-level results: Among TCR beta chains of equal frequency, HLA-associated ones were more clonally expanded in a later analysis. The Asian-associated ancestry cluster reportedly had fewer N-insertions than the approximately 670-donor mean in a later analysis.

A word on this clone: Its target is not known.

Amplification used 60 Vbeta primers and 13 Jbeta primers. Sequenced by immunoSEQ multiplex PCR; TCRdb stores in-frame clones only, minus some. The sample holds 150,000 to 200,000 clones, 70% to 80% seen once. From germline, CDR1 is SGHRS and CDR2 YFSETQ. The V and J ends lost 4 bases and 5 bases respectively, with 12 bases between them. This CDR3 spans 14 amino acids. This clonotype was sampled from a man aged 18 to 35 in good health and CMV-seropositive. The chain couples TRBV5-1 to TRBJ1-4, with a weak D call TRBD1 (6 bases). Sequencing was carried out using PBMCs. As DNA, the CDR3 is TGCGCCAGCAGCCTACAGGGAGCAAATGAAAAACTGTTTTTT. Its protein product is CASSLQGANEKLFF.